This T cell receptor (beta chain) was sequenced for a study of T cell responses to AZD1222 COVID-19 vaccine. Whole-study results and caveats: Only five or six individuals given AZD1222 were seropositive at baseline.

Generated by immunoSEQ multiplex PCR, the TCRdb table keeps only in-frame clones and is missing some. In the table there are some 150,000 clones, 90% of which are singletons. To note about this clone: Its antigen is unidentified.

The sequence came from an adult who received the AZD1222 COVID-19 vaccine. The sequencing used peripheral blood, collected 28 days after the second AZD1222 dose.

The CDR3 spells CASTPGQGASKGNQPQHF. In nucleotides, the CDR3 is TGCGCCAGTACGCCGGGACAGGGGGCGAGTAAGGGCAATCAGCCCCAGCATTTT. The genes are TRBV4-1 and TRBJ1-5; 12 bases align to TRBD1. J was trimmed by 2 bases and V by 9 bases; bases with no gene match: 14. Germline V gene lookup returns CDR1 MGHRA and CDR2 YSYEKL. This CDR3 has 18 amino acids.